The rows below give T cell receptor beta chains drawn from one sample of a study of cytomegalovirus exposure and HLA in healthy donors. Assay: immunoSEQ multiplex PCR; the TCRdb copy retains only in-frame clones and omits some. Of 150,000 to 200,000 clones listed, 62% are singletons. The sequencing sample was made of PBMCs. The receptors here all came from a man between 40 and 49 years old in good health and CMV-seronegative. Each CDR3 is given with its conserved first and last residue. The order of the fields is D gene, clone size, V gene, J gene, CDR3 protein, CDR3 DNA. The D gene is left open where the match is weak. Some rows mark clone size as missing; the rest say once, few, many or name a class of expanded clone.

TRBD2	NA	TRBV7-9	TRBJ2-4	CASTGLAGGPVAKNIQYF	TGTGCCAGCACGGGACTAGCGGGAGGGCCGGTAGCCAAAAACATTCAGTACTTC
TRBD1	NA	TRBV7-3	TRBJ2-1	CASSWGTGTRYNEQFF	TGTGCCAGCAGCTGGGGGACAGGGACCCGCTACAATGAGCAGTTCTTC
TRBD2	once	TRBV2	TRBJ2-1	CASSEGGVHPQFF	TGTGCCAGCAGTGAGGGAGGGGTTCATCCGCAGTTCTTC
TRBD1	NA	TRBV6-1	TRBJ2-6	CAVQGLHSGANVLTF	TGTGCCGTACAGGGGCTCCACTCTGGGGCCAACGTCCTGACTTTC
TRBD1	NA	TRBV10-3	TRBJ1-3	CAIRTGSSGNTIYF	TGTGCCATCAGGACAGGGAGCTCTGGAAACACCATATATTTT
TRBD2	NA	TRBV11-2	TRBJ2-7	CASSLLAGDSYEQYF	TGTGCCAGCAGCCTACTAGCGGGGGACTCCTACGAGCAGTACTTC
TRBD2	NA	TRBV9	TRBJ2-1	CASGRGGYNEQFF	TGTGCCAGCGGACGCGGGGGATACAATGAGCAGTTCTTC
TRBD2	few	TRBV2	TRBJ2-3	CASTPSGRISTDTQYF	TGTGCCAGCACGCCTAGCGGGAGGATTAGCACAGATACGCAGTATTTT
TRBD1	few	TRBV7-8	TRBJ2-3	CASRTHPGQGARLITDTQYF	TGTGCCAGCCGAACTCACCCGGGACAGGGGGCCCGGCTGATCACAGATACGCAGTATTTT
NA	few	TRBV28	TRBJ1-2	CASSLKLTGLYGYTF	TGTGCCAGCAGTTTAAAGTTAACAGGCCTCTATGGCTACACCTTC
NA	NA	TRBV7-6	TRBJ2-5	CASSEGTFRETQYF	TGTGCCAGCAGCGAGGGGACATTTCGGGAGACCCAGTACTTC
NA	NA	TRBV18	TRBJ2-7	CASSPTGLGPYEQYF	TGTGCCAGCTCACCAACAGGGTTAGGGCCCTACGAGCAGTACTTC
TRBD2	few	TRBV5-1	TRBJ2-3	CASSLGGLDTDTQYF	TGCGCCAGCAGCTTGGGGGGACTAGACACAGATACGCAGTATTTT
TRBD2	once	TRBV2	TRBJ2-1	CASERGGNEQFF	TGTGCCAGCGAGCGGGGGGGCAATGAGCAGTTCTTC
NA	NA	TRBV7-9	TRBJ1-2	CSSSLIQYGYTF	TGTTCCAGCAGCTTGATACAGTATGGCTACACCTTC
TRBD2	NA	TRBV29-1	TRBJ2-3	CSVASGGTDTQYF	TGCAGCGTTGCTAGCGGGGGCACAGATACGCAGTATTTT
NA	NA	TRBV25-1	TRBJ2-1	CASRNTGSGDEQFF	TGTGCCAGCCGAAACACGGGGTCCGGGGATGAGCAGTTCTTC
NA	NA	TRBV7-2	TRBJ2-1	CASSPEALPYNEQFF	TGTGCCAGCAGCCCAGAAGCGCTTCCCTACAATGAGCAGTTCTTC
TRBD2	few	TRBV5-4	TRBJ2-5	CASSGGVAGGPFGETQYF	TGTGCCAGCAGCGGGGGCGTAGCGGGGGGGCCTTTTGGAGAGACCCAGTACTTC
TRBD1	NA	TRBV10-2	TRBJ2-1	CASSSRGTDNEQFF	TGCGCCAGCAGTTCTCGTGGGACAGACAATGAGCAGTTCTTC
TRBD2	few	TRBV30	TRBJ2-7	CAWSGSGRGEQYF	TGTGCCTGGAGTGGCAGCGGGAGAGGGGAGCAGTACTTC
TRBD1	few	TRBV5-6	TRBJ1-1	CASSSRGAGAPALGAFF	TGTGCCAGCAGCTCCAGGGGGGCAGGGGCCCCTGCTCTGGGAGCTTTCTTT
NA	few	TRBV5-1	TRBJ2-1	CASSSGWYGNEQFF	TGCGCCAGCAGCTCAGGGTGGTATGGCAATGAGCAGTTCTTC
NA	NA	TRBV9	TRBJ1-1	CASTSGDSTEAFF	TGTGCCAGCACCTCGGGGGATAGCACTGAAGCTTTCTTT
TRBD2	NA	TRBV5-6	TRBJ2-5	CASLLAGGGTRSAETQYF	TGTGCCAGCTTGCTTGCCGGGGGGGGCACAAGGTCCGCAGAGACCCAGTACTTC
TRBD1	NA	TRBV19	TRBJ2-1	CATISPDRGSNEQFF	TGTGCCACCATTAGCCCCGACAGGGGGAGTAATGAGCAGTTCTTC
NA	NA	TRBV28	TRBJ1-4	CASSLVGVANEKLFF	TGTGCCAGCAGTTTGGTCGGGGTGGCTAATGAAAAACTGTTTTTT
NA	NA	TRBV27	TRBJ1-2	CASSPGGLNYGYTF	TGTGCCAGCAGTCCTGGGGGGTTGAACTATGGCTACACCTTC
TRBD1	NA	TRBV7-3	TRBJ2-1	CASSPVGTGDNEQFF	TGTGCCAGCAGCCCCGTCGGGACAGGAGACAATGAGCAGTTCTTC
NA	NA	TRBV19	TRBJ1-1	CASILVGRANTEAFF	TGTGCCAGTATTCTAGTCGGCAGGGCGAACACTGAAGCTTTCTTT
NA	NA	TRBV7-2	TRBJ1-3	CASSLGTGHENTIYF	TGTGCCAGCAGCTTAGGCACAGGGCATGAAAACACCATATATTTT
TRBD2	NA	TRBV2	TRBJ2-5	CASSPTSGSSVETQYF	TGTGCCAGCAGTCCCACTAGCGGGAGTTCTGTGGAGACCCAGTACTTC
NA	NA	TRBV5-6	TRBJ1-4	CASSPRRPNEKLFF	TGTGCCAGCAGCCCTAGGAGACCTAATGAAAAACTGTTTTTT
NA	NA	TRBV5-4	TRBJ1-1	CASSLPSRGEAFF	TGTGCCAGCAGCCTCCCCTCCCGGGGTGAAGCTTTCTTT
TRBD2	NA	TRBV7-2	TRBJ2-3	CASSFRTSGQYF	TGTGCCAGCAGCTTCAGGACTAGCGGGCAGTATTTT
NA	NA	TRBV27	TRBJ2-7	CASSLRGFDYEQYF	TGTGCCAGCAGTCTTAGGGGCTTTGACTACGAGCAGTACTTC
NA	NA	TRBV5-8	TRBJ2-5	CASSLVRVEQETQYF	TGTGCCAGCAGCTTGGTTAGAGTGGAGCAAGAGACCCAGTACTTC
NA	NA	TRBV7-2	TRBJ2-3	CASSFLRLDTQYF	TGTGCCAGCAGCTTCCTGCGGCTAGATACGCAGTATTTT
NA	NA	TRBV7-9	TRBJ2-5	CASSLLSRPQETQYF	TGTGCCAGCAGCTTATTGAGTCGTCCACAAGAGACCCAGTACTTC
NA	NA	TRBV5-1	TRBJ2-1	CASSSQGASSYNEQFF	TGCGCCAGCAGCTCTCAAGGGGCCAGCTCCTACAATGAGCAGTTCTTC
NA	NA	TRBV10-3	TRBJ1-2	CAISAGLANYGYTF	TGTGCCATCAGTGCAGGGTTAGCTAACTATGGCTACACCTTC
TRBD1	NA	TRBV19	TRBJ1-5	CASSGTGGRNQPQHF	TGTGCCAGTAGTGGGACAGGGGGCCGCAATCAGCCCCAGCATTTT
NA	NA	TRBV5-1	TRBJ2-2	CASGVGVNTGELFF	TGCGCCAGCGGTGTCGGGGTAAACACCGGGGAGCTGTTTTTT
TRBD2	NA	TRBV9	TRBJ2-1	CASSVAVAGGQNEQFF	TGTGCCAGCAGCGTAGCTGTAGCGGGGGGCCAGAATGAGCAGTTCTTC
TRBD2	once	TRBV5-6	TRBJ2-3	CASSLGRGGGTQYF	TGTGCCAGCAGCTTGGGGCGGGGGGGCGGTACGCAGTATTTT
NA	NA	TRBV6-1	TRBJ2-7	CASSESDRPTYERYF	TGTGCCAGCAGTGAATCCGACAGGCCCACCTACGAGCGGTACTTC
TRBD1	few	TRBV5-4	TRBJ2-7	CASSLPGQISYEQYF	TGTGCCAGCAGTCTTCCGGGACAGATCTCCTACGAGCAGTACTTC
NA	NA	TRBV29-1	TRBJ1-5	CSVAPRGGNQPQHF	TGCAGCGTCGCCCCGAGAGGGGGAAACCAGCCCCAGCATTTT
TRBD2	NA	TRBV2	TRBJ2-1	CASQKTSGGADEQFF	TGTGCCAGCCAGAAAACTAGCGGGGGGGCGGATGAGCAGTTCTTC
TRBD2	NA	TRBV14	TRBJ2-5	CASSQATSGSETQYF	TGTGCCAGCAGCCAAGCTACTAGCGGGAGTGAGACCCAGTACTTC
NA	NA	TRBV7-2	TRBJ2-1	CASSSPAVRRDEQFF	TGTGCCAGCAGCTCTCCAGCGGTCCGAAGAGATGAGCAGTTCTTC
TRBD2	NA	TRBV5-4	TRBJ2-7	CASSLEPSGKGEEQYF	TGTGCCAGCAGCTTGGAACCTAGCGGGAAAGGGGAGGAGCAGTACTTC
TRBD1	NA	TRBV5-1	TRBJ2-3	CASSLEVRGPHGTDTQYF	TGCGCCAGCAGCTTGGAAGTGAGGGGGCCTCACGGGACAGATACGCAGTATTTT